Listed here are 15 T cell receptor beta chains from one sample, sequenced in a study of response to subunit inactivated influenza vaccine. TCRdb ran MiXCR on the RT-PCR reads and lists one entry per CDR3 protein. Of about 540,000 distinct CDR3 sequences in the sample, roughly a quarter were seen once. The data also belong to a second study, concerning T cells expressing NK-cell markers. From that study: Generation of TCR beta cDNA was performed by 5'RACE template switching incorporating UMIs.

The material was CD4+ T cells sorted from PBMCs, obtained about 11 days after vaccination. Receptors originate from a man aged 45-60 years who received an inactivated influenza vaccine.

The chain joins TRBV12-3 or TRBV12-4 to TRBJ2-1, with D hard to call. V lost 5 bases to trimming and J lost 9 bases, with 8 bases between them. This CDR3 contains 11 residues. The CDR3 is CASSPTFEQFF. The DNA of the CDR3 is TGTGCCAGCAGTCCTACGTTTGAGCAGTTCTTC.

The gene calls are TRBV6-2 or TRBV6-3 and TRBJ2-3; TRBD2 agrees at 11 bases. J lost 1 base, V lost 6 bases, and 6 bases had no gene match. CDR3 length: 16 residues. CDR1 is MNHEY, CDR2 SVGEGT, per germline. CDR3 in amino acids: CASRPPGLAGTDTQYF. The CDR3 DNA reads TGTGCCAGCAGGCCTCCGGGACTAGCGGGCACAGATACGCAGTATTTT.

This clonotype was seen a handful of times. The gene calls are TRBV7-8 and TRBJ2-6; perhaps TRBD2 as D (5 bases). The CDR3 totals 15 residues. Germline lookup yields CDR1 SGHVS and CDR2 FQNEAQ. V was cut by 4 bases and J by 1 base, with 8 bases left in between. As DNA, the CDR3 is TGTGCCAGCAGCTCCGGGAATTCTGGGGCCAACGTCCTGACTTTC. Encoded protein: CASSSGNSGANVLTF.

The V call is TRBV5-8, the J call TRBJ2-7; 9 nucleotides line up with TRBD1. The CDR3 is 15 amino acids. Germline V gene lookup returns CDR1 SGHTS and CDR2 YDEGEE. The ends lost 4 bases at V and 2 bases at J; junction bases unmatched: 7. The CDR3 DNA reads as TGTGCCAGCAGCATAGGGACAGGGTCGACCTACGAGCAGTACTTC. It codes for CASSIGTGSTYEQYF.

Only a few counts were recorded for this clonotype. The rearrangement links TRBV2 to TRBJ2-7; TRBD1 matches 9 bases. The CDR3 is 14 amino acids. J was trimmed by 6 bases and V by 1 base; bases with no gene match: 4. Germline lookup yields CDR1 SNHLY and CDR2 FYNNEI. DNA of the CDR3: TGTGCCAGCAGTGAAGTCTACAGGGGGCTCGAGCAGTACTTC. Residues: CASSEVYRGLEQYF.

This clonotype has a handful of counts. The CDR3 reads CASSLLGIAGNTIYF. In nucleotides, the CDR3 is TGTGCCAGCAGCTTGCTGGGGATCGCGGGAAACACCATATATTTT. This sequence joins TRBV5-6 and TRBJ1-3; no definite D call. Germline V gene sequence: CDR1 SGHDT, CDR2 YYEEEE. Trimming shortened V by 1 base and J by 4 bases, and 12 bases separated the two germline ends. This CDR3 is built from 15 residues.

The rearrangement uses TRBV7-6 and TRBJ2-2; 7 nucleotides match TRBD2. The V gene end was trimmed by 3 bases and the J gene end by 7 bases; junction bases not matched to a gene: 8. The V gene's germline CDR1 is SGHVS and CDR2 FNYEAQ. The CDR3 covers 15 residues. The CDR3 protein is CASSFGGGRGGELFF. CDR3 nucleotides: TGTGCCAGCAGCTTTGGCGGGGGAAGAGGCGGGGAGCTGTTTTTT.

The genes are TRBV6-5 and TRBJ2-4, with TRBD1 matching 10 bases. The CDR3 consists of 16 residues. With 2 bases clipped from V and 6 bases from J, the junction kept 7 bases outside the gene matches. Germline V gene sequence: CDR1 MNHEY, CDR2 SVGAGI. CDR3 sequence reads: CASSYRIDRGLNIQYF. DNA of the CDR3: TGTGCCAGCAGTTACAGAATCGACAGGGGGCTAAACATTCAGTACTTC.

V and J are TRBV20-1 and TRBJ2-1, with 7 bases matching TRBD2. The J segment lost 9 bases and the V segment lost 3 bases, leaving 8 bases of the junction unmatched. The CDR3 spans 13 residues. Germline CDR1 reads DFQATT; CDR2 reads SNEGSKA (reference sequence). The CDR3 reads CSASLRESAEQFF. The CDR3 DNA is TGCAGTGCTAGTTTGCGGGAGTCTGCTGAGCAGTTCTTC.

The chain recombines TRBV7-3 with TRBJ2-1; TRBD2 matches at 7 bases. CDR1 is SGHTA, CDR2 FQGTGA, per germline. V trimming: 1 base; J trimming: 5 bases; junction bases outside the gene matches: 5. This CDR3 is built from 15 residues. This CDR3 is CASSLMGGGNNEQFF. In DNA, the CDR3 is TGTGCCAGCAGCTTAATGGGCGGGGGTAACAATGAGCAGTTCTTC.

CDR3 region: CAISFRTGNTDTQYF. The CDR3 coding sequence is TGTGCCATCAGTTTCCGGACAGGGAACACAGATACGCAGTATTTT. The chain employs TRBV10-3 and TRBJ2-3; TRBD1 matches at 8 bases. V gave up 5 bases and J gave up 2 bases; unmatched junction bases: 6. This CDR3 is built from 15 residues. Germline lookup yields CDR1 ENHRY and CDR2 SYGVKD.

This clonotype was counted only a few times. V and J are TRBV12-3 or TRBV12-4 and TRBJ2-1; D gene ambiguous. The V end lost 6 bases, the J end lost 10 bases, and 19 bases lay between the germline ends. CDR3 size: 14 residues. The CDR3 spells CASRLGTSGQEQFF. The CDR3 DNA reads TGTGCCAGCAGACTCGGAACCTCTGGGCAAGAGCAGTTCTTC.

The chain couples TRBV2 to TRBJ1-1; D perhaps matches TRBD1 (6 bases). Germline CDR1 SNHLY, CDR2 FYNNEI. V was trimmed by 6 bases and J by 11 bases, leaving 13 bases between them. CDR3 length: 11 residues. Written as DNA, the CDR3 is TGTGCCAGCAGGGAGGGGGTTCGGGCTTTCTTT. Translated: CASREGVRAFF.

The rearrangement joins TRBV7-9 to TRBJ1-1; maybe TRBD1 (5 bases). Trimming removed 3 bases at V and 1 base at J, with 9 bases between. Per germline, CDR1 SEHNR and CDR2 FQNEAQ (reference sequence). The CDR3 length is 14 residues. CDR3 amino acids: CASSFRQGNTEAFF. CDR3 DNA: TGTGCCAGCAGCTTTCGGCAGGGGAACACTGAAGCTTTCTTT.

The chain has TRBV20-1 and TRBJ2-3; TRBD2 matches 10 bases. V lost 3 bases, J lost 2 bases, and 11 bases stayed unmatched. This CDR3 is 17 amino acids long. Germline V gene sequence: CDR1 DFQATT, CDR2 SNEGSKA (reference sequence). CDR3 protein: CSASGASGRGYTDTQYF. The CDR3 DNA is TGCAGTGCTAGCGGGGCTAGCGGGAGAGGGTACACAGATACGCAGTATTTT.